This TCR beta chain originates from a study of OX40 agonist ivuxolimab in advanced cancers. Study overall: It was ivuxolimab, an agonistic anti-OX40 (CD134) antibody, that patients were treated with.

In regard to this clone: What it recognizes is unknown.

Some clones are missing from TCRdb's copy, which holds only in-frame ones; the method was immunoSEQ multiplex PCR. This sample has more than 45,000 clones, with more than 80% found just once. Study-wide results and limits: Some nonresponders additionally presented with little normalized T-cell clonal expansion.

The CDR3 sequence is 18 residues long. Germline V gene lookup returns CDR1 SGHTA and CDR2 FQGTGA. V lost 0 bases to trimming and J lost 5 bases; unmatched junction nucleotides: 9. The TCR sequence derives from an adult with an advanced solid tumor such as melanoma, head and neck, liver or kidney cancer. J is TRBJ2-5 and V is TRBV7-3; 13 positions match TRBD2. The source material was CD4+ or CD8+ T cells sorted from blood, sampled in a trial of the OX40 agonist ivuxolimab. CDR3 protein: CASSLTGLAGSLRETQYF. Written as DNA, the CDR3 is TGTGCCAGCAGCTTAACGGGACTAGCGGGGTCCCTGAGGGAGACCCAGTACTTC.